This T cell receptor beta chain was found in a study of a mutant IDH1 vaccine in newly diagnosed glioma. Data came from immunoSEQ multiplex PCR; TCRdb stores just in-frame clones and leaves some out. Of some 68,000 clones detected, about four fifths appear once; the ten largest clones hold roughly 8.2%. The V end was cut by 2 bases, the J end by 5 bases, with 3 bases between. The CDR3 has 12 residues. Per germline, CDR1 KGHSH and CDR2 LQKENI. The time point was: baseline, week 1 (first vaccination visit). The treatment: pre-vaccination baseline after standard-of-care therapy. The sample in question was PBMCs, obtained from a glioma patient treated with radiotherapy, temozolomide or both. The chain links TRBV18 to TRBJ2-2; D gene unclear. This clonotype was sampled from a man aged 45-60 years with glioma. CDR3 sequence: CASSPTTGELFF. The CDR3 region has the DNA TGTGCCAGCTCACCAACGACCGGGGAGCTGTTTTTT.